The next 2 T cell receptor beta chains were all read from a single sample in a study of cytomegalovirus exposure and HLA in healthy donors. The primer mix had 60 Vbeta and 13 Jbeta primers. This table comes from immunoSEQ multiplex PCR, and its TCRdb copy is limited to in-frame clones, with some not included. The sample contains 110,000 or so clones, about 61% of which appear only once. Sequenced material: PBMCs. These receptors were obtained from a man younger than 30 in good health and CMV-seropositive.

The gene calls are TRBV21-1 and TRBJ1-5; TRBD1 reflects the table's D call only, with no check against the DNA. TRBV21-1 is a pseudogene locus. CDR3 length: 15 amino acids. The CDR3 DNA reads TGTGCCAGCAGCTCCGAAGGCCAGGGCAATCAGCCCCAGCATTTT. Translated, it gives CASSSEGQGNQPQHF.

This chain links TRBV5-1 with TRBJ2-7; D is ambiguous. The CDR3 is 14 residues long. Deletions cut 3 bases from V and 3 bases from J, with 13 bases between. The germline V gene has CDR1 SGHRS and CDR2 YFSETQ. The CDR3 DNA reads as TGCGCCAGCAGCTCGCAATTTACCTACTACGAGCAGTACTTC. Its translation: CASSSQFTYYEQYF.